A single sample is the source of the 31 T cell receptor beta chains below, sequenced in a study of PD-L1 blockade in urothelial cancer. Generated by immunoSEQ multiplex PCR, the TCRdb table keeps only in-frame clones and is missing some. The sample has 60,000 or so clones, around 86% seen once. Time point: pretreatment peripheral blood. Source: PBMCs, taken around atezolizumab (anti-PD-L1) treatment. These receptors originate from a man between 65 and 79 years old with urothelial cancer.

The CDR3: CASSQTGGSGNTIYF. The CDR3 DNA follows: TGTGCCAGCAGCCAGACAGGTGGCTCTGGAAACACCATATATTTT. J is TRBJ1-3 and V is TRBV9; the D gene is possibly TRBD1 (6 bases). The CDR3 has 15 residues. V was clipped by 4 bases and J by 0 bases, with 11 bases between them. The V gene's germline CDR1 is SGDLS and CDR2 YYNGEE. Full variable domain (missing parts from reference TRBV9 and TRBJ1-3): DSGVTQTPKHLITATGQRVTLRCSPRSGDLSVYWYQQSLDQGLQFLIQYYNGEERAKGNILERFSAQQFPDLHSELNLSSLELGDSALYFCASSQTGGSGNTIYFGEGSWLTVV.

V gene TRBV5-1 combines with J gene TRBJ1-1; D might be TRBD1 (6 bases). Trimming pared 3 bases from V and 0 bases from J, leaving 12 bases between. The CDR3 totals 15 residues. CDR1 and CDR2 from the germline V gene are SGHRS and YFSETQ. Here the CDR3 DNA reads TGCGCCAGCAGCTATCAGGGGAGCATGAACACTGAAGCTTTCTTT. Encoded protein: CASSYQGSMNTEAFF.

V is TRBV5-1 and J is TRBJ1-1; possible D gene TRBD1, 6 bases. Germline lookup yields CDR1 SGHRS and CDR2 YFSETQ. The CDR3 covers 15 residues. V dropped 0 bases and J dropped 4 bases, with 13 bases sitting between them. The CDR3 DNA reads TGCGCCAGCAGCTTGGGGCGGGGGGCAAGCACTGAAGCTTTCTTT. As protein: CASSLGRGASTEAFF.

The J gene is TRBJ2-1, the V gene TRBV14; TRBD2 is a possible D gene (7 bases). Trimming left V 1 base short and J 6 bases short, with 10 bases between. This CDR3 contains 14 residues. Germline assignment: CDR1 SGHDN and CDR2 FVKESK. In nucleotides, the CDR3 is TGTGCCAGCAGCCAAGTGAGGGGGGGCAATGAGCAGTTCTTC. It specifies CASSQVRGGNEQFF.

V gene TRBV7-3 combines with J gene TRBJ2-1; tentatively, D is TRBD2 (6 bases). V was pared by 0 bases and J by 7 bases, with 16 bases between. This CDR3 has 16 amino acids. The germline V gene encodes CDR1 SGHTA and CDR2 FQGTGA. This CDR3 reads CASSLTLGGWGNEQFF. The CDR3 DNA sequence: TGTGCCAGCAGCTTAACGTTGGGGGGTTGGGGGAATGAGCAGTTCTTC. Combining the CDR3 with reference TRBV7-3 and TRBJ2-1 gives the whole variable domain GAGVSQTPSNKVTEKGKYVELRCDPISGHTALYWYRQSLGQGPEFLIYFQGTGAADDSGLPNDRFFAVRPEGSVSTLKIQRTERGDSAVYLCASSLTLGGWGNEQFFGPGTRLTVL.

The chain recombines TRBV6-1 with TRBJ2-5, with 9 bases matching TRBD1. Germline V gene data show CDR1 as MNHNS and CDR2 as SASEGT. The CDR3 is 15 residues long. With V trimmed by 6 bases and J by 2 bases, 7 bases remained unmatched. In DNA, the CDR3 is TGTGCCAGCAGCCTACAGGGGGCCCTACAAGAGACCCAGTACTTC. It encodes CASSLQGALQETQYF.

The V call is TRBV2, the J call TRBJ2-7, with a tentative D call TRBD2 (6 bases). V lost 2 bases, J lost 2 bases, and 10 bases lay in between. CDR3 length: 14 residues. The V gene's germline CDR1 is SNHLY and CDR2 FYNNEI. Here the CDR3 reads CASSELATTYEQYF. CDR3 nucleotide sequence: TGTGCCAGCAGTGAACTAGCGACTACCTACGAGCAGTACTTC. Supplemented by reference TRBV2 and TRBJ2-7, the full variable domain reads EPEVTQTPSHQVTQMGQEVILRCVPISNHLYFYWYRQILGQKVEFLVSFYNNEISEKSEIFDDQFSVERPDGSNFTLKIRSTKLEDSAMYFCASSELATTYEQYFGPGTRLTVT.

J is TRBJ1-5 and V is TRBV28, with TRBD1 identical over 7 bases. This CDR3 spans 16 amino acids. Trimming took 6 bases from V and 7 from J; bases not matched to a gene: 15. CDR1 is MDHEN, CDR2 SYDVKM, per germline. DNA of the CDR3: TGTGCCAGCAGGGGAACGCGAGACAGGGTAGGGCAGCCCCAGCATTTT. It yields the protein CASRGTRDRVGQPQHF.

The chain employs TRBV15 and TRBJ1-1; TRBD1 is a possible D gene (6 bases). Germline V gene data show CDR1 as LNHNV and CDR2 as YYDKDF (reference sequence). Trimming took off 0 bases at V and 0 bases at J, with 14 bases between the two ends. CDR3 length equals 17 residues. The CDR3 loop reads CATSRDLSDRVNTEAFF. CDR3 in DNA: TGTGCCACCAGCAGAGATCTCTCGGACAGAGTGAACACTGAAGCTTTCTTT.

This chain joins TRBV11-3 and TRBJ1-1; D perhaps matches TRBD1 (6 bases). This CDR3 has 13 residues. Trimming stripped 5 bases from V and 4 bases from J, with 11 bases between. Germline CDR1 and CDR2: SGHNT and YENEEA. CDR3 protein: CASSHQGSTEAFF. The CDR3 region has the DNA TGTGCCAGCAGCCATCAGGGGAGCACTGAAGCTTTCTTT.

This rearrangement joins TRBV19 to TRBJ2-3; weak D call: TRBD1 (6 bases). This CDR3 is built from 14 residues. CDR1 and CDR2 (germline): LNHDA, SQIVND (reference sequence). With 3 bases removed from V and 1 base from J, the gap between germline ends came to 8 bases. The CDR3 reads CASSMSGGTDTQYF. CDR3 nucleotides: TGTGCCAGTAGTATGTCAGGGGGCACAGATACGCAGTATTTT.

The chain recombines TRBV5-5 with TRBJ2-1; the D gene is possibly TRBD1 (8 bases). The CDR3 spans 17 residues. V lost 4 bases, J lost 12 bases, and 29 bases lay in between. In germline, CDR1 is SGHKS, CDR2 YYEKEE (reference sequence). The CDR3 region has the DNA TGTGCCAGCAGCCCGTCGCGGGGGACAGGTGCTATACTGGGGCAGTTCTTC. Protein: CASSPSRGTGAILGQFF.

The chain has TRBV29-1 and TRBJ1-1, with a tentative D call TRBD1 (5 bases). The CDR3 runs 12 residues. Trimming took off 7 bases at V and 3 bases at J, with 12 bases between the two ends. The germline gives CDR1 SQVTM, CDR2 ANQGSEA. This CDR3 is CSGGGSYTEAFF. CDR3 bases: TGCAGCGGGGGGGGGTCTTACACTGAAGCTTTCTTT.

The V gene is TRBV30, the J gene TRBJ1-1, with D perhaps TRBD1 (5 bases). CDR1 is GTSNPN and CDR2 is SVGIG in the germline V gene (reference sequence). The CDR3 extends over 13 amino acids. V was trimmed by 7 bases and J by 5 bases, leaving 17 bases between them. CDR3 DNA: TGTGCCTCCCGGACATTCACCGGGACTGAAGCTTTCTTT. Translating gives CASRTFTGTEAFF.

The rearrangement uses TRBV11-2 and TRBJ2-7; 10 bases align to TRBD1. The junction had 9 bases not matched to a gene; V was cut back by 5 bases and J by 5 bases. Germline values: CDR1 SGHAT, CDR2 FQNNGV. This CDR3 has 15 amino acids. Here the CDR3 DNA reads TGTGCCAGCAGCCATCCAGACAGGGGGCGTGACGAGCAGTACTTC. Translated, it gives CASSHPDRGRDEQYF.

The chain links TRBV19 to TRBJ1-2; D gene ambiguous. Germline CDR1 reads LNHDA; CDR2 reads SQIVND (reference sequence). This CDR3 comprises 12 residues. V shed 10 bases and J shed 4 bases, with 13 bases lying between them. Here the CDR3 reads CATSPGSYGYTF. The CDR3 coding sequence is TGTGCCACCTCGCCGGGATCCTATGGCTACACCTTC.

The V call is TRBV11-3, the J call TRBJ1-1; D perhaps matches TRBD1 (6 bases). The germline V gene encodes CDR1 SGHNT and CDR2 YENEEA. V shed 3 bases and J shed 1 base, with 9 bases lying between them. CDR3 length: 14 amino acids. CDR3 in DNA: TGTGCCAGCAGCTTCGAAGGGGGGAACACTGAAGCTTTCTTT. Amino acid sequence: CASSFEGGNTEAFF.

This clone was observed once. The chain employs TRBV7-9 and TRBJ1-1, with D possibly matching TRBD1 (6 bases). Deletions cut 1 base from V and 8 bases from J, with 8 bases between. Germline values: CDR1 SEHNR, CDR2 FQNEAQ (reference sequence). CDR3 size: 12 residues. This chain's CDR3 is CASSLEGEEAFF. DNA of the CDR3: TGTGCCAGCAGCTTAGAGGGGGAGGAAGCTTTCTTT.

This chain links TRBV10-3 with TRBJ2-3; weak D call: TRBD1 (6 bases). The V end was cut by 3 bases, the J end by 14 bases, with 27 bases between. In germline, CDR1 is ENHRY, CDR2 SYGVKD. The CDR3 has 16 amino acids. The CDR3 DNA sequence: TGTGCCATCAGTGATAGGGGGAAGCCTGCCCACAGATACGCGTATTTT. This encodes CAISDRGKPAHRYAYF.

The CDR3 DNA reads TGTGCCACCAGCAGAGAGAGGGCTAGCGGAACGAGCACAGATACGCAGTATTTT. Translated: CATSRERASGTSTDTQYF. This rearrangement joins TRBV15 to TRBJ2-3, with TRBD2 identical over 7 bases. The CDR3 sequence is 18 residues long. V lost 0 bases to trimming and J lost 0 bases; unmatched junction nucleotides: 9. The germline gives CDR1 LNHNV, CDR2 YYDKDF (reference sequence).

The chain couples TRBV7-3 to TRBJ2-1, with D possibly being TRBD1 (5 bases). This CDR3 has 12 amino acids. Germline CDR1 reads SGHTA; CDR2 reads FQGTGA. Trimming removed 5 bases at V and 8 bases at J, with 10 bases between. This CDR3 reads CASSLLGDEQFF. DNA of the CDR3: TGTGCCAGCAGCCTCTTAGGGGATGAGCAGTTCTTC. Full variable domain (rest looked up from reference TRBV7-3 and TRBJ2-1): GAGVSQTPSNKVTEKGKYVELRCDPISGHTALYWYRQSLGQGPEFLIYFQGTGAADDSGLPNDRFFAVRPEGSVSTLKIQRTERGDSAVYLCASSLLGDEQFFGPGTRLTVL.

This clone was observed once. The chain joins TRBV6-1 to TRBJ1-4, with 7 bases lining up with TRBD1. Trimming cost V 6 bases and J 8 bases; bases outside gene matches: 12. The CDR3 is 15 amino acids. Looked up from germline, CDR1 is MNHNS and CDR2 is SASEGT. The CDR3 here is CASSPTGAGGEKLFF. DNA for the CDR3: TGTGCCAGCAGCCCAACAGGGGCGGGGGGGGAAAAACTGTTTTTT.

This clone was seen a handful of times. An end of the junction does not agree with germline; a read error may underlie this. The rearrangement links TRBV5-1 to TRBJ2-2; 7 bases map to TRBD2. Germline values: CDR1 SGHRS, CDR2 YFSETQ. The CDR3 spans 16 residues. The CDR3 sequence is CASSPTGRPSTRELFF. The CDR3 region has the DNA TGCGCCAGCAGCCCAACCGGGAGGCCCAGCACCCGGGAGCTGTTTTTT.

The V and J genes are TRBV9 and TRBJ2-7; the D gene is possibly TRBD2 (6 bases). Between the trimmed V and J ends, which lost 0 bases and 6 bases, there was a span of 16 bases. This CDR3 is built from 15 residues. Germline lookup yields CDR1 SGDLS and CDR2 YYNGEE. This CDR3 reads CASSVAGTPTGEQYF. DNA of the CDR3: TGTGCCAGCAGCGTAGCCGGGACTCCTACCGGCGAGCAGTACTTC.

The rearrangement links TRBV19 to TRBJ2-2; weak D call: TRBD2 (6 bases). V lost 5 bases and J 7 bases, leaving 17 bases between the germline ends. Germline V gives CDR1 LNHDA, CDR2 SQIVND (reference sequence). The CDR3 runs 15 residues. The CDR3 here is CASSPRLGSSGELFF. CDR3 sequence (DNA): TGTGCCAGTAGTCCTAGACTAGGATCAAGCGGGGAGCTGTTTTTT.

The rearrangement links TRBV19 to TRBJ1-1; D gene ambiguous. The V gene lost 3 bases and the J gene lost 0 bases, with 14 bases spanning the gap. The CDR3 length is 16 residues. Germline CDR1 LNHDA, CDR2 SQIVND (reference sequence). The CDR3 DNA reads TGTGCCAGTAGTATTTCCGGGGATGGGATGAACACTGAAGCTTTCTTT. As protein: CASSISGDGMNTEAFF.

The chain recombines TRBV11-2 with TRBJ2-5; 7 bases are shared with TRBD1. This CDR3 region has 15 residues. The germline V gene encodes CDR1 SGHAT and CDR2 FQNNGV. Trimming took 1 base from V and 5 from J; bases not matched to a gene: 7. CDR3 in amino acids: CASSLATGAWETQYF. CDR3 DNA: TGTGCCAGCAGCTTAGCCACAGGGGCCTGGGAGACCCAGTACTTC.

The genes are TRBV19 and TRBJ2-7, with 11 bases aligning to TRBD1. The J segment lost 2 bases and the V segment lost 2 bases, leaving 2 bases of the junction unmatched. The CDR3 is made up of 15 amino acids. CDR1 and CDR2 from the germline V gene are LNHDA and SQIVND (reference sequence). The CDR3 nucleotides are TGTGCCAGTAGTATATCGGGACAGGGGGCCTACGAGCAGTACTTC. It is translated as CASSISGQGAYEQYF. Looking up the rest from reference TRBV19 and TRBJ2-7 gives the full variable domain: DGGITQSPKYLFRKEGQNVTLSCEQNLNHDAMYWYRQDPGQGLRLIYYSQIVNDFQKGDIAEGYSVSREKKESFPLTVTSAQKNPTAFYLCASSISGQGAYEQYFGPGTRLTVT.

The chain recombines TRBV6-5 with TRBJ2-2; 8 bases are a match to TRBD1. CDR3 length: 15 residues. The germline CDR1 and CDR2 sequences are MNHEY and SVGAGI. V lost 10 bases to trimming and J lost 4 bases; unmatched junction nucleotides: 11. CDR3 in DNA: TGTGCCACCCGCGGGGCAGGGGGCTTCACCGGGGAGCTGTTTTTT. The encoded protein is CATRGAGGFTGELFF.

J is TRBJ2-2 and V is TRBV19; TRBD1 aligns across 9 bases. Germline CDR1 is LNHDA and CDR2 is SQIVND (reference sequence). V trimming: 6 bases; J trimming: 5 bases; junction bases outside the gene matches: 7. This CDR3 comprises 15 residues. CDR3 sequence: CASRPHRGQTGELFF. Written as DNA, the CDR3 is TGTGCCAGTAGGCCCCACAGGGGGCAGACCGGGGAGCTGTTTTTT.

This chain links TRBV6-5 with TRBJ2-3, with D hard to call. V lost 4 bases to trimming and J lost 6 bases, with 8 bases between them. The CDR3 spans 12 residues. CDR1 is MNHEY, CDR2 SVGAGI, per germline. Here the CDR3 reads CASSSTRDTQYF. CDR3 coding DNA: TGTGCCAGCAGTTCCACGAGGGATACGCAGTATTTT.